The sequence of this T cell receptor (beta chain) was determined in a study of blood T cell repertoires in COVID-19 (TCRdb year 2020). Study-level background: Samples covering the acute and convalescent phases of COVID-19 were provided by collaborators in the United States, Italy and Spain. The prospective study material was composed of cDNA or gDNA derived from T cells, B-cell-depleted T cells, or PBMCs. Deeply sampled blood TCRbeta repertoires from subjects exposed to, actively infected with, or recovered from COVID-19 were included in the dataset. A freely available public database, intended as a resource for researchers studying the immune response to SARS-CoV-2, is where the repertoires were released. Samples were obtained from the ongoing ImmuneRACE study (first 160 participants) and from roughly 1,300 subjects provided by 6 global collaborators. The sample metadata nearly always contained a de-identified subject ID, COVID-19 status, age in years and sex. Where available, HLA class I and class II types were taken from metadata supplied by the sample provider and were not determined by assay-based typing.

In regard to this clone: The target of this receptor is not known. No much larger clone is present one base from it, and per-base qualities are unavailable.

What the research found in general, with its limitations: Clinical and demographic metadata were provided uncurated, with the amount varying by source and participant.

TCRbeta CDR3 regions were amplified from genomic DNA by means of the immunoSEQ Assay, a bias-controlled multiplex PCR. The original pipeline was this. The number of nucleated cells in each sample was estimated from the amplification of reference gene primers within the assay. To quantify the absolute abundance of each unique TCRbeta CDR3 rearrangement, sequence reads were collapsed and filtered. For each sample, productive Simpson clonality was calculated as the square root of Simpson's diversity index across productive rearrangements. Here the immuneACCESS table is served through TCRdb, limited to in-frame sequences with V and J called. Missing clones are a known gap in these copies; in checked studies unresolved V genes cover under half, and the rest lacks a known reason. Clone size and V and J calls were adopted from that table, with D and trimming inferred from the DNA. The sample data list hundreds of thousands of clones, and around 91% of these were observed just once. Roughly 1.1% of the sample is held by the ten biggest clonotypes.

Here V drops 5 bases and J drops 4 bases, and the junction holds 5 bases not matched to any gene. According to the germline V gene (reference sequence), CDR1 reads GTSNPN and CDR2 reads SVGIG. Taken from cysteine to phenylalanine, the CDR3 has 14 residues. Kept here is only the CDR3 DNA, which spans 42 bases and is read in frame from base 1. In the prospective study, participants were roughly 18 to 95 years old, resided in about two dozen geographic areas of the United States, and were enrolled through a virtual design. Cohort assignment in the prospective study relied on participant-reported clinical history from a screening survey and a study questionnaire. For ImmuneRACE Cohort 3, a participant was defined as recovered based on two consecutive negative NP/OP PCR tests, clearance by a healthcare professional, or resolution of symptoms. In the prospective study, whole blood, serum and a nasopharyngeal or oropharyngeal swab were collected from each participant by mobile phlebotomists. Additional blood draws and questionnaires over an approximately two-month period could optionally be provided by prospective study participants. Blood samples from the prospective study were shipped frozen or at room temperature prior to DNA extraction.

This receptor was taken from a young man who had recovered from COVID-19. The chain was built from TRBV30 and TRBJ2-1, with 10 bases aligning to TRBD2. Sequences were obtained from PBMCs or T cells enriched from blood (not recorded which). CDR3 region: CAWSSGSAYNEQFF. The DNA reads as follows: TGTGCCTGGTCTAGCGGGAGTGCTTACAATGAGCAGTTCTTC. The full variable domain, with segments outside the CDR3 supplied by the reference TRBV30 and TRBJ2-1 proteins, appears as SQTIHQWPATLVQPVGSPLSLECTVEGTSNPNLYWYRQAAGRGLQLLFYSVGIGQISSEVPQNLSASRPQDRQFILSSKKLLLSDSGFYLCAWSSGSAYNEQFFGPGTRLTVL.